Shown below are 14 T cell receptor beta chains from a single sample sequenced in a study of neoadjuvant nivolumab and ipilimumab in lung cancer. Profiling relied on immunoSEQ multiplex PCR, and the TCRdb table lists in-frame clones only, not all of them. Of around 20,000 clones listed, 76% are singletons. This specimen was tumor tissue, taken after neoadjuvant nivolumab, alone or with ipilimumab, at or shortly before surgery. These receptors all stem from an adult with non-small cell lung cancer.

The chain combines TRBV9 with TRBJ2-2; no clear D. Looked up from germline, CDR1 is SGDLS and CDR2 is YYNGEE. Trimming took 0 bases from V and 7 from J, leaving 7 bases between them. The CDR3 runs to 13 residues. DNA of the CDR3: TGTGCCAGCAGCGTAGTGCTGGGCGGGGAGCTGTTTTTT. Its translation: CASSVVLGGELFF.

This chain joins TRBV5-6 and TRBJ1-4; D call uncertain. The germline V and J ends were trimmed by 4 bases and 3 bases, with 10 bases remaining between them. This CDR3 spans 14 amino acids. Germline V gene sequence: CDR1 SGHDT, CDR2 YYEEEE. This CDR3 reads CASSHRHPNEKLFF. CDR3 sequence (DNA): TGTGCCAGCAGCCACCGACACCCTAATGAAAAACTGTTTTTT.

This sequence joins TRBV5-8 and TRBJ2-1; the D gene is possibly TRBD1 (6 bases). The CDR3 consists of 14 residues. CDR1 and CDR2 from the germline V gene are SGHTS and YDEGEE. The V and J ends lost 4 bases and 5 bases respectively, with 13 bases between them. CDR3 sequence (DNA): TGTGCCAGCAGCATATGGGACACGAACAATGAGCAGTTCTTC. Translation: CASSIWDTNNEQFF.

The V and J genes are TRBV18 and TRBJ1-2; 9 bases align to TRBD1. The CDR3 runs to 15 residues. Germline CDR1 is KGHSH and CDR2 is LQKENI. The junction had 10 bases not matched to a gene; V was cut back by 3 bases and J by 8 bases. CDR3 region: CASSPGTGPTKGYTF. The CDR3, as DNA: TGTGCCAGCTCACCGGGGACAGGGCCGACGAAGGGCTACACCTTC.

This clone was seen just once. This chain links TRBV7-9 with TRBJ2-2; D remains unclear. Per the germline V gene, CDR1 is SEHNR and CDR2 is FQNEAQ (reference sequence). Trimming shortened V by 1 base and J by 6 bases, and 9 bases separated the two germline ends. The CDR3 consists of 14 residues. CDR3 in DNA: TGTGCCAGCAGCTTAGTTTCGGATGCCGGGGAGCTGTTTTTT. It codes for CASSLVSDAGELFF.

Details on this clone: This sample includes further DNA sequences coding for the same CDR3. DNA of the CDR3: TGTGCCAGCAGCCCGGATCCTGGGGCCAACGTCCTGACTTTC. As protein: CASSPDPGANVLTF. This sequence joins TRBV5-4 and TRBJ2-6; D remains unclear. The CDR3 covers 14 residues. Germline assignment: CDR1 SGHNT and CDR2 YYREEE (reference sequence). Trimming removed 4 bases from V and 2 bases from J, with 7 bases in between.

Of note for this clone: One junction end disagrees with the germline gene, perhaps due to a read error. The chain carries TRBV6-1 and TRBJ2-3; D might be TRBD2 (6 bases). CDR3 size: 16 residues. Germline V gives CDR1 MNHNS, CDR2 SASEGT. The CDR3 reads CASSEFRITSTDTQCF. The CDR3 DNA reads TGTGCCAGCAGTGAATTTCGCATTACTAGCACAGATACGCAGTGTTTT.

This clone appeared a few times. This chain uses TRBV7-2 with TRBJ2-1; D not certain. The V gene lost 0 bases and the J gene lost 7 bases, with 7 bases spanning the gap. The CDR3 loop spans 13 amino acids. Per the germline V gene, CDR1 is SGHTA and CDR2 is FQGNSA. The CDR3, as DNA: TGTGCCAGCAGCTTAGCGAGAGAGAATGAGCAGTTCTTC. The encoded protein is CASSLARENEQFF.

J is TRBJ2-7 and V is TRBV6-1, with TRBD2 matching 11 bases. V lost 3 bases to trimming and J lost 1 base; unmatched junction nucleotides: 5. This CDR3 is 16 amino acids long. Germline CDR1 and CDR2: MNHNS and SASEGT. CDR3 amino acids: CASSDTSGSDSYEQYF. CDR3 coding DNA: TGTGCCAGCAGTGACACTAGCGGGAGTGATTCCTACGAGCAGTACTTC.

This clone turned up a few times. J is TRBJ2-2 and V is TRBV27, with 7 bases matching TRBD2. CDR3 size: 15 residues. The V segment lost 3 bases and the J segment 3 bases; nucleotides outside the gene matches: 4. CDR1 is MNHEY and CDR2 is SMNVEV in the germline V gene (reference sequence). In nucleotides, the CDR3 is TGTGCCAGCAGTTTGGGGAGGGCGGACACCGGGGAGCTGTTTTTT. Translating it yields CASSLGRADTGELFF.

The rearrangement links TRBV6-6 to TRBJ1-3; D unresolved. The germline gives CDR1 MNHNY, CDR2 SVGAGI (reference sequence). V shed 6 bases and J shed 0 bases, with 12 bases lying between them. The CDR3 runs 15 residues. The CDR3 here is CASSSRAPSGNTIYF. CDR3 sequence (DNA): TGTGCCAGCAGCTCCAGAGCACCCTCTGGAAACACCATATATTTT.

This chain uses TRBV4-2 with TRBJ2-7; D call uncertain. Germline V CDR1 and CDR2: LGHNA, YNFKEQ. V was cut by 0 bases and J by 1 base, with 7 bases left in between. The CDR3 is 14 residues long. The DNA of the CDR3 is TGTGCCAGCAGCCAAGATTTGGGGTCCTACGAGCAGTACTTC. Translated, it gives CASSQDLGSYEQYF.

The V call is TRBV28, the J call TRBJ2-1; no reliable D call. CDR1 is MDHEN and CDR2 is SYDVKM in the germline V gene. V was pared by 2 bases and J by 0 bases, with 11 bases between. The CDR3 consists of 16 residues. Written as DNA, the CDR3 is TGTGCCAGCAGTTTAGCCTATCGGACCTCCTACAATGAGCAGTTCTTC. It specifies CASSLAYRTSYNEQFF.

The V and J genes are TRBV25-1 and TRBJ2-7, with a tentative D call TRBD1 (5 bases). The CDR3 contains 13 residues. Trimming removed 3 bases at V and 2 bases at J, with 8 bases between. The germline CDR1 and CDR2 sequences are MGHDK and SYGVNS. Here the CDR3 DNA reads TGTGCCAGCAGTGAGGGGCTTCCCTACGAGCAGTACTTC. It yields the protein CASSEGLPYEQYF.